This TCR beta chain was sequenced for a study of OX40 agonist ivuxolimab in advanced cancers. To note about this clone: As yet, its antigen is unknown. The junction departs from the called germline gene at one end, perhaps through a read error.

Profiling relied on immunoSEQ multiplex PCR, and the TCRdb table lists in-frame clones only, not all of them. This sample has fewer than 90,000 clones, with about 90% found just once. Study findings and constraints: Clonal expansion among partial responders at 0.1-3.0 mg/kg ranked near the lowest. On average, CD8+ T cells showed a greater number of expanded clones than CD4+.

The TCR sequence derives from an adult with an advanced solid tumor such as melanoma, head and neck, liver or kidney cancer. The material was CD4+ or CD8+ T cells sorted from blood, obtained in a trial of the OX40 agonist ivuxolimab.

CDR3 amino acids: CSASYVPGFRGAVF. Here the CDR3 DNA reads TGCAGCGCGTCATATGTTCCAGGGTTCCGGGGAGCTGTTTTT. V is TRBV29-1 and J is TRBJ2-2; D may be TRBD1 or TRBD2 (5 bases each). Germline CDR1 reads SQVTM; CDR2 reads ANQGSEA. The CDR3 extends over 14 amino acids.